Shown below are 18 T cell receptor beta chains from a single sample sequenced in a study of T cells in Graves' hyperthyroidism and ophthalmopathy. Amplification of TCR beta CDR3 regions used RNA as the template. HTBI primers were the set used in a first-round RT-PCR of the TCR CDR3. TCRdb reprocessed the multiplex PCR reads with MiXCR, giving one entry per CDR3 protein. The data hold under 250,000 distinct CDR3 sequences, with under 20% observed a single time. Sequencing was performed on blood. Every receptor here comes from a man aged 45-60 years with Graves' hyperthyroidism.

The table lists this clonotype with many counts. The chain employs TRBV7-6 and TRBJ2-1, with TRBD2 identical over 10 bases. V gave up 1 base and J gave up 8 bases; unmatched junction bases: 5. CDR3 length equals 15 residues. Germline values: CDR1 SGHVS, CDR2 FNYEAQ. CDR3 sequence: CASSLVPSGSDEQFF. CDR3 nucleotides: TGTGCCAGCAGCTTAGTGCCTAGCGGGAGCGATGAGCAGTTCTTC.

This clonotype was recorded many times. The V and J genes are TRBV5-1 and TRBJ1-2; D uncertain. The V end was cut by 4 bases, the J end by 6 bases, with 13 bases between. The CDR3 extends over 13 amino acids. From germline, CDR1 is SGHRS and CDR2 YFSETQ. Written as DNA, the CDR3 is TGCGCCAGCAGCCCCCGGGAATCGGATGGCTACACCTTC. It specifies CASSPRESDGYTF.

The J gene is TRBJ2-3, the V gene TRBV27; 7 nucleotides line up with TRBD2. V shed 1 base, J shed 0 bases, and the junction held 1 base outside the gene matches. CDR1 and CDR2 from the germline V gene are MNHEY and SMNVEV (reference sequence). The CDR3 loop spans 15 amino acids. CDR3 nucleotides: TGTGCCAGCAGTTTATTCGGGAGGAGCACAGATACGCAGTATTTT. Translation gives CASSLFGRSTDTQYF.

This clonotype was observed many times. The chain joins TRBV3-1 to TRBJ2-1; the match to TRBD2 covers 7 bases. CDR1 and CDR2 (germline): LGHDT, YNNKEL (reference sequence). This CDR3 has 16 amino acids. The J segment lost 6 bases and the V segment lost 4 bases, leaving 12 bases of the junction unmatched. The CDR3 DNA follows: TGTGCCAGCAGCCTCTCCGGGACTACCAAAATCAATGAGCAGTTCTTC. Translation gives CASSLSGTTKINEQFF.

This clonotype was seen repeatedly, ten times or more. This chain connects TRBV13 to TRBJ2-7; D is unresolved. The CDR3 has 14 residues. CDR1 is PRHDT and CDR2 is FYEKMQ in the germline V gene (reference sequence). The V end lost 5 bases, the J end lost 5 bases, and 16 bases lay between the germline ends. CDR3 coding DNA: TGTGCCAGCAGCCCCCGAGCTCGGAGCAACGAGCAGTACTTC. Residues: CASSPRARSNEQYF.

Many counts were recorded for this clonotype. The CDR3 loop reads CASSLLQGSSTGELFF. In DNA, the CDR3 is TGTGCCAGCAGTTTACTGCAGGGGTCGAGCACCGGGGAGCTGTTTTTT. This chain joins TRBV27 and TRBJ2-2; D perhaps matches TRBD1 (6 bases). In germline, CDR1 is MNHEY, CDR2 SMNVEV (reference sequence). CDR3 length: 16 residues. V dropped 2 bases and J dropped 4 bases, with 14 bases sitting between them.

This clonotype was detected only a few times. This chain links TRBV28 with TRBJ2-3; the D gene is possibly TRBD2 (6 bases). This CDR3 comprises 14 residues. The germline V and J ends were trimmed by 3 bases and 4 bases, with 11 bases remaining between them. Germline values: CDR1 MDHEN, CDR2 SYDVKM. CDR3 region: CASSFRGWADTQYF. In DNA form, the CDR3 reads TGTGCCAGCAGTTTTCGGGGGTGGGCAGATACGCAGTATTTT.

This clonotype has more than one count but fewer than ten. This sequence joins TRBV4-1 and TRBJ2-5; TRBD1 matches at 7 bases. This CDR3 has 16 residues. V dropped 5 bases and J dropped 2; count of bases not matched to a gene: 11. Looked up from germline, CDR1 is MGHRA and CDR2 is YSYEKL. This chain's CDR3 is CASSSPGQGQQETQYF. CDR3 sequence (DNA): TGCGCCAGCAGCTCCCCTGGCCAGGGACAGCAAGAGACCCAGTACTTC.

This clonotype occurred many times. The V and J genes are TRBV6-4 and TRBJ1-5; D is uncertain. The CDR3 sequence is 13 residues long. Germline V gene data show CDR1 as MRHNA and CDR2 as SNTAGT. V shed 5 bases and J shed 7 bases, with 12 bases lying between them. The CDR3 sequence: CASSWKSGQPQHF. The CDR3 bases are TGTGCCAGCAGTTGGAAGTCCGGGCAGCCCCAGCATTTT.

This clonotype was counted at least ten times. V usage is TRBV30 and J usage is TRBJ2-5; 10 bases are a match to TRBD2. This CDR3 has 13 amino acids. The ends lost 2 bases at V and 6 bases at J; junction bases unmatched: 3. Germline V CDR1 and CDR2: GTSNPN, SVGIG (reference sequence). The DNA of the CDR3 is TGTGCCTGGAGTTGGACTAGCGGACAGACCCAGTACTTC. Its translation is CAWSWTSGQTQYF.

To note about this clonotype: This clone may be a read error of a much larger clone one base away. This rearrangement joins TRBV28 to TRBJ2-2; 9 bases line up with TRBD2. Germline values: CDR1 MDHEN, CDR2 SYDVKM. The V and J ends lost 3 bases and 7 bases, in that order; junction bases with no gene match: 0. CDR3 length equals 13 residues. CDR3 region: CASSFSGSGELFF. The CDR3 DNA follows: TGTGCCAGCAGTTTTAGCGGGAGCGGGGAGCTGTTTTTT.

The V call is TRBV29-1, the J call TRBJ2-1; TRBD1 is a possible D gene (6 bases). CDR1 is SQVTM and CDR2 is ANQGSEA in the germline V gene. CDR3 length: 14 residues. The V end lost 3 bases, the J end lost 5 bases, and 14 bases lay between the germline ends. The CDR3 bases are TGCAGCGTTGACCTAAGGGGGTTCGACAATGAGCAGTTCTTC. It is translated as CSVDLRGFDNEQFF.

The rearrangement joins TRBV3-1 to TRBJ2-5; TRBD2 agrees at 14 bases. CDR1 is LGHDT and CDR2 is YNNKEL in the germline V gene (reference sequence). The CDR3 is 15 amino acids. After removal of 6 bases from V and 5 bases from J, the junction contained 5 bases not matched to a gene. The CDR3 reads CASSGTSGSDETQYF. CDR3 in DNA: TGTGCCAGCAGTGGGACTAGCGGGAGTGATGAGACCCAGTACTTC.

The chain employs TRBV7-9 and TRBJ2-3; 7 positions agree with TRBD2. The V gene end was trimmed by 5 bases and the J gene end by 0 bases; junction bases not matched to a gene: 8. The CDR3 loop spans 16 amino acids. Germline V gives CDR1 SEHNR, CDR2 FQNEAQ (reference sequence). Here the CDR3 reads CASSNREESSTDTQYF. DNA for the CDR3: TGTGCCAGCAGCAATCGGGAGGAGTCTAGCACAGATACGCAGTATTTT.

This clonotype was recorded a few times. Here the CDR3 reads CASGTGNAQETQYF. DNA of the CDR3: TGCGCCAGCGGGACAGGGAATGCTCAAGAGACCCAGTACTTC. The chain has TRBV5-1 and TRBJ2-5, with TRBD1 matching 9 bases. Germline V gene lookup returns CDR1 SGHRS and CDR2 YFSETQ. This CDR3 comprises 14 residues. The V gene end was trimmed by 7 bases and the J gene end by 2 bases; junction bases not matched to a gene: 6.

This chain uses TRBV2 with TRBJ2-2; D might be TRBD2 (6 bases). This CDR3 is built from 14 residues. The germline CDR1 and CDR2 sequences are SNHLY and FYNNEI. Trimming pared 8 bases from V and 1 base from J, leaving 11 bases between. The CDR3, as DNA: TGTGCCAGCGCGACTAGTAGGAACACCGGGGAGCTGTTTTTT. It codes for CASATSRNTGELFF.

The rearrangement joins TRBV28 to TRBJ1-3; no firm D call. The V gene's germline CDR1 is MDHEN and CDR2 SYDVKM. V dropped 3 bases and J dropped 6 bases, with 3 bases sitting between them. This CDR3 has 11 residues. CDR3: CASSFQNTIYF. The CDR3 nucleotides read TGTGCCAGCAGTTTTCAAAACACCATATATTTT.

This clonotype was picked up a small number of times. CDR3 in DNA: TGCGCCAGCAGCTTGTTCCTGGGACAGGGGGCGTCTGAAGCTTTCTTT. This translates into CASSLFLGQGASEAFF. The V gene is TRBV5-1, the J gene TRBJ1-1, with TRBD1 identical over 12 bases. The V segment lost 1 base and the J segment 6 bases; nucleotides outside the gene matches: 7. Per the germline V gene, CDR1 is SGHRS and CDR2 is YFSETQ. The CDR3 has 16 amino acids.